This TCR beta chain came from a study of CD8 T cells in Susac syndrome. The CDR3 is 15 residues long. V dropped 4 bases and J dropped 7 bases, with 17 bases sitting between them. Germline-derived CDR1 and CDR2 are MDHEN and SYDVKM. Random hexamers were used to reverse transcribe roughly 0.5 to 1 ug of RNA. TCRdb ran MiXCR on the immunoSEQ multiplex PCR reads and lists one entry per CDR3 protein. The repertoire holds 120,000 to 150,000 distinct CDR3 sequences, with about 93% as singletons. This clonotype was found once. Sample: CD8+ T cells from PBMCs. The chain links TRBV28 to TRBJ2-1; D ambiguous. This TCR was recovered from a human donor in good health. The CDR3 is CASSSSPIPANEQFF. In DNA, the CDR3 is TGTGCCAGCAGTTCGTCACCCATTCCCGCAAATGAGCAGTTCTTC.